The 9 T cell receptor beta chains below all came from one sample that was sequenced in a study of cytomegalovirus exposure and HLA in healthy donors. Primers for the PCR totalled 60 Vbeta and 13 Jbeta. Assay used: immunoSEQ multiplex PCR; TCRdb lists only in-frame clones, some missing. The sample contains 180,000 or so clones, nearly 80% of which appear only once. Sequenced material: PBMCs. These receptors all come from a man in his forties or fifties in good health and CMV-seropositive.

The chain carries TRBV9 and TRBJ2-2; 11 positions agree with TRBD2. This CDR3 spans 16 amino acids. Germline CDR1 SGDLS, CDR2 YYNGEE. V shed 0 bases and J 4 bases; nucleotides not matched to a gene: 2. Written as DNA, the CDR3 is TGTGCCAGCAGCGTAGAACTAGCGGGGGTCACCGGGGAGCTGTTTTTT. Translated, it gives CASSVELAGVTGELFF. Using reference TRBV9 and TRBJ2-2 for the parts outside the CDR3, the full variable domain is DSGVTQTPKHLITATGQRVTLRCSPRSGDLSVYWYQQSLDQGLQFLIQYYNGEERAKGNILERFSAQQFPDLHSELNLSSLELGDSALYFCASSVELAGVTGELFFGEGSRLTVL.

This sequence joins TRBV6-5 and TRBJ2-1; the match to TRBD2 covers 7 bases. Per the germline V gene, CDR1 is MNHEY and CDR2 is SVGAGI. V trimming: 2 bases; J trimming: 2 bases; junction bases outside the gene matches: 3. The CDR3 length is 15 residues. The CDR3 DNA reads TGTGCCAGCAGTTACAGCGGGGCTACCTACAATGAGCAGTTCTTC. This codes for CASSYSGATYNEQFF.

This CDR3 is CASRQDSTSGNTIYF. The CDR3, as DNA: TGTGCCAGCAGACAAGACAGTACCTCTGGAAACACCATATATTTT. This rearrangement joins TRBV6-5 to TRBJ1-3; D perhaps matches TRBD1 (5 bases). This CDR3 has 15 amino acids. Germline lookup yields CDR1 MNHEY and CDR2 SVGAGI. Trimming took off 6 bases at V and 0 bases at J, with 12 bases between the two ends.

V is TRBV6-5 and J is TRBJ2-5; TRBD1 matches at 8 bases. V lost 2 bases to trimming and J lost 11 bases; unmatched junction nucleotides: 7. The CDR3 has 13 amino acids. Germline CDR1 and CDR2: MNHEY and SVGAGI. The CDR3 is CASSYGTGGEQYF. CDR3 coding DNA: TGTGCCAGCAGTTACGGTACAGGGGGAGAGCAGTACTTC.

The chain couples TRBV7-2 to TRBJ1-1, with D possibly TRBD1 on 6 matching bases. CDR1 and CDR2 (germline): SGHTA, FQGNSA. This CDR3 is 15 amino acids long. The V end was cut by 6 bases, the J end by 1 base, with 15 bases between. This CDR3 reads CASSQNRDRNTEAFF. In DNA, the CDR3 is TGTGCCAGCAGTCAAAACAGGGATAGGAACACTGAAGCTTTCTTT.

This clone has a handful of counts. This rearrangement joins TRBV2 to TRBJ2-1; TRBD2 agrees at 9 bases. Unmatched junction bases numbered 6, after V lost 6 bases and J lost 0 bases. This CDR3 is 16 amino acids long. Germline-derived CDR1 and CDR2 are SNHLY and FYNNEI. CDR3 region: CASRKRGVSSYNEQFF. CDR3 nucleotides: TGTGCCAGCAGAAAGCGGGGGGTGAGCTCCTACAATGAGCAGTTCTTC.

This chain links TRBV6-5 with TRBJ2-7, with TRBD1 identical over 9 bases. This CDR3 spans 13 amino acids. CDR1 is MNHEY and CDR2 is SVGAGI in the germline V gene. The trim removed 6 bases at V and 4 bases at J, leaving 4 bases unmatched. The CDR3 bases are TGTGCCAGCAGCCCGGACAGGGGATACGAGCAGTACGTC. Translating it yields CASSPDRGYEQYV.

With respect to this clone: Other nucleotide sequences from this sample produce the same CDR3. The V and J genes are TRBV28 and TRBJ1-1, with 8 positions matching TRBD1. This CDR3 is 14 amino acids long. The V segment lost 4 bases and the J segment 5 bases; nucleotides outside the gene matches: 6. Germline V lookup: CDR1 MDHEN, CDR2 SYDVKM. This CDR3 is CASSSRGRGTEAFF. Written as DNA, the CDR3 is TGTGCCAGCAGTTCCAGGGGGCGAGGTACTGAAGCTTTCTTT.

This chain connects TRBV6-1 to TRBJ2-1; perhaps TRBD2 as D (5 bases). The length of the CDR3 is 12 residues. With 8 bases removed from V and 3 bases from J, the gap between germline ends came to 8 bases. Germline lookup yields CDR1 MNHNS and CDR2 SASEGT. For the CDR3, the DNA is TGTGCCAGCTATCGGGGCTACAATGAGCAGTTCTTC. Translated, it gives CASYRGYNEQFF.